Listed below are T cell receptor beta chains from one sample, sequenced in a study of beta chain features in type 1 diabetes. Clones were read by immunoSEQ multiplex PCR, and TCRdb kept only the in-frame ones, dropping some. In the table there are 500,000 to 800,000 clones, around an eighth of which are singletons. The sequenced sample consisted of naive CD4+ T cells from blood. Every receptor here comes from a man aged 25 to 45 with type 1 diabetes. The CDR3 runs from the conserved cysteine through the conserved F or W. The D gene is left open where the match is weak. Size values are once, few and many counts, or a class for expanded clones, and some rows have none.

cdr3_length: 15; v_call: TRBV4-3; j_call: TRBJ2-7; d_call: TRBD1; clone_size: few; cdr3_aa: CASSQQLTGSYEQYF; cdr3_nt: TGCGCCAGCAGCCAACAATTGACAGGGTCCTACGAGCAGTACTTC
cdr3_length: 14; v_call: TRBV11-3; j_call: TRBJ1-6; d_call: TRBD1; clone_size: NA; cdr3_aa: CASSYSGQNSPLHF; cdr3_nt: TGTGCCAGCAGCTATTCGGGACAGAATTCACCCCTCCACTTT
cdr3_length: 15; v_call: TRBV6-5; j_call: TRBJ2-7; d_call: TRBD2; clone_size: few; cdr3_aa: CASSGELAGHYEQYF; cdr3_nt: TGTGCCAGCAGTGGCGAATTAGCGGGGCACTACGAGCAGTACTTC
cdr3_length: 13; v_call: TRBV28; j_call: TRBJ1-2; d_call: NA; clone_size: once; cdr3_aa: CASTSSSNYGYTF; cdr3_nt: TGTGCCAGCACGAGCTCCTCAAACTATGGCTACACCTTC
cdr3_length: 14; v_call: TRBV7-2; j_call: TRBJ2-7; d_call: TRBD1; clone_size: NA; cdr3_aa: CASSPQGSRYEQYF; cdr3_nt: TGTGCCAGCAGCCCACAGGGGAGTCGATACGAGCAGTACTTC
cdr3_length: 13; v_call: TRBV4-2; j_call: TRBJ1-3; d_call: NA; clone_size: NA; cdr3_aa: CASAQGAGNTIYF; cdr3_nt: TGTGCCAGCGCCCAAGGGGCTGGAAACACCATATATTTT
cdr3_length: 15; v_call: TRBV6-5; j_call: TRBJ1-5; d_call: NA; clone_size: NA; cdr3_aa: CASSLNVSPNQPQHF; cdr3_nt: TGTGCCAGCAGTCTTAACGTGAGCCCGAATCAGCCCCAGCATTTT
cdr3_length: 16; v_call: TRBV15; j_call: TRBJ2-7; d_call: TRBD1; clone_size: NA; cdr3_aa: CATSSQTGTGGYEQYF; cdr3_nt: TGTGCCACCAGCAGTCAGACCGGGACAGGGGGCTACGAGCAGTACTTC
cdr3_length: 11; v_call: TRBV20-1; j_call: TRBJ2-7; d_call: NA; clone_size: NA; cdr3_aa: CSSAPTYEQYF; cdr3_nt: TGCAGTTCCGCTCCCACCTACGAGCAGTACTTC
cdr3_length: 14; v_call: TRBV12-5; j_call: TRBJ2-3; d_call: NA; clone_size: NA; cdr3_aa: CASGLVPSTDTQYF; cdr3_nt: TGTGCTAGTGGTTTGGTACCCTCCACAGATACGCAGTATTTT
cdr3_length: 12; v_call: TRBV5-4; j_call: TRBJ1-2; d_call: NA; clone_size: NA; cdr3_aa: CASSGANYGYTF; cdr3_nt: TGTGCCAGCAGCGGAGCTAACTATGGCTACACCTTC
cdr3_length: 16; v_call: TRBV15; j_call: TRBJ2-6; d_call: NA; clone_size: many; cdr3_aa: CATSRDRGSGANVLTF; cdr3_nt: TGTGCCACCAGCAGAGACAGGGGCTCTGGGGCCAACGTCCTGACTTTC
cdr3_length: 14; v_call: TRBV18; j_call: TRBJ2-7; d_call: NA; clone_size: NA; cdr3_aa: CASSPSGNSYEQYF; cdr3_nt: TGTGCCAGCTCACCATCCGGAAACTCCTACGAGCAGTACTTC
cdr3_length: 14; v_call: TRBV7-2; j_call: TRBJ2-5; d_call: NA; clone_size: few; cdr3_aa: CASSLVGGQETQYF; cdr3_nt: TGTGCCAGCAGCTTAGTGGGGGGCCAAGAGACCCAGTACTTC
cdr3_length: 15; v_call: TRBV28; j_call: TRBJ2-5; d_call: NA; clone_size: NA; cdr3_aa: CASRLGGAWAETQYF; cdr3_nt: TGTGCCAGCAGGCTTGGGGGGGCATGGGCCGAGACCCAGTACTTC
cdr3_length: 13; v_call: TRBV29-1; j_call: TRBJ2-7; d_call: TRBD1; clone_size: few; cdr3_aa: CSVEMDRAGVRYF; cdr3_nt: TGCAGCGTTGAAATGGACAGGGCAGGCGTGAGGTACTTC
cdr3_length: 15; v_call: TRBV25-1; j_call: TRBJ1-1; d_call: TRBD1; clone_size: few; cdr3_aa: CARDPAGGMNTEAFF; cdr3_nt: TGTGCCAGGGACCCGGCAGGGGGGATGAACACTGAAGCTTTCTTT
cdr3_length: 11; v_call: TRBV7-9; j_call: TRBJ1-3; d_call: NA; clone_size: NA; cdr3_aa: CASTRGNTIYF; cdr3_nt: TGTGCCAGCACGCGGGGAAACACCATATATTTT
cdr3_length: 13; v_call: TRBV7-8; j_call: TRBJ1-2; d_call: TRBD1; clone_size: few; cdr3_aa: CASSLDRARGYTF; cdr3_nt: TGTGCCAGCAGCCTGGACAGGGCCCGTGGCTACACCTTC
cdr3_length: 15; v_call: TRBV10-3; j_call: TRBJ2-7; d_call: TRBD2; clone_size: few; cdr3_aa: CAISDTSGGTYEQYF; cdr3_nt: TGTGCCATCAGTGACACTAGCGGGGGGACCTACGAGCAGTACTTC
cdr3_length: 13; v_call: TRBV30; j_call: TRBJ1-5; d_call: NA; clone_size: few; cdr3_aa: CAWSVSSGQPQHF; cdr3_nt: TGTGCCTGGAGTGTATCATCAGGTCAGCCCCAGCATTTT
cdr3_length: 16; v_call: TRBV19; j_call: TRBJ2-1; d_call: NA; clone_size: NA; cdr3_aa: CASSTTVTLLSNEQFF; cdr3_nt: TGTGCCAGTAGTACGACAGTCACTCTCCTGAGCAATGAGCAGTTCTTC
cdr3_length: 15; v_call: TRBV5-1; j_call: TRBJ2-3; d_call: TRBD2; clone_size: NA; cdr3_aa: CASSLGSGGADTQYF; cdr3_nt: TGCGCCAGCAGCTTGGGCAGCGGGGGGGCAGATACGCAGTATTTT
cdr3_length: 16; v_call: TRBV7-9; j_call: TRBJ1-2; d_call: TRBD1; clone_size: NA; cdr3_aa: CASSNWDRVVGGGYTF; cdr3_nt: TGTGCCAGCAGCAACTGGGACAGGGTAGTTGGCGGCGGCTACACCTTC
cdr3_length: 11; v_call: TRBV29-1; j_call: TRBJ1-2; d_call: NA; clone_size: once; cdr3_aa: CSEVSSYGYTF; cdr3_nt: TGCAGCGAGGTGTCTTCCTATGGCTACACCTTC
cdr3_length: 16; v_call: TRBV9; j_call: TRBJ2-2; d_call: TRBD1; clone_size: few; cdr3_aa: CASSLGQGGNTGELFF; cdr3_nt: TGTGCCAGCAGCTTGGGACAGGGGGGTAACACCGGGGAGCTGTTTTTT
cdr3_length: 13; v_call: TRBV4-3; j_call: TRBJ1-2; d_call: NA; clone_size: few; cdr3_aa: CASSQVQGNGYTF; cdr3_nt: TGCGCCAGCAGCCAAGTCCAGGGGAATGGCTACACCTTC
cdr3_length: 14; v_call: TRBV9; j_call: TRBJ2-7; d_call: NA; clone_size: NA; cdr3_aa: CASGRGDWSYEQYF; cdr3_nt: TGTGCCAGCGGGAGGGGGGATTGGTCCTACGAGCAGTACTTC
cdr3_length: 15; v_call: TRBV4-3; j_call: TRBJ1-6; d_call: NA; clone_size: NA; cdr3_aa: CASSQENLGNSPLHF; cdr3_nt: TGCGCCAGCAGCCAAGAGAACTTGGGAAATTCACCCCTCCACTTT
cdr3_length: 13; v_call: TRBV5-4; j_call: TRBJ1-2; d_call: NA; clone_size: few; cdr3_aa: CASSFDRTGPHTF; cdr3_nt: TGTGCCAGCAGCTTTGATAGAACAGGCCCCCACACCTTC
cdr3_length: 15; v_call: TRBV25-1; j_call: TRBJ2-1; d_call: NA; clone_size: NA; cdr3_aa: CASSEEGGSYNEQFF; cdr3_nt: TGTGCCAGCAGTGAGGAGGGTGGTTCCTACAATGAGCAGTTCTTC
cdr3_length: 15; v_call: TRBV28; j_call: TRBJ1-6; d_call: NA; clone_size: few; cdr3_aa: CASRMYVRDNSPLHF; cdr3_nt: TGTGCCAGCAGGATGTACGTGAGGGATAATTCACCCCTCCACTTT
cdr3_length: 16; v_call: TRBV30; j_call: TRBJ1-2; d_call: TRBD1; clone_size: few; cdr3_aa: CACYETGGKLGYGYTF; cdr3_nt: TGTGCCTGCTATGAGACAGGGGGGAAACTTGGTTACGGCTACACCTTC
cdr3_length: 14; v_call: TRBV10-3; j_call: TRBJ2-6; d_call: NA; clone_size: few; cdr3_aa: CAISESTGANVLTF; cdr3_nt: TGTGCCATCAGTGAGTCTACCGGGGCCAACGTCCTGACTTTC
cdr3_length: 14; v_call: TRBV10-3; j_call: TRBJ2-5; d_call: TRBD2; clone_size: few; cdr3_aa: CAIRVSGGAETQYF; cdr3_nt: TGTGCCATCAGGGTTAGCGGGGGGGCCGAGACCCAGTACTTC
cdr3_length: 14; v_call: TRBV5-1; j_call: TRBJ2-7; d_call: TRBD1; clone_size: NA; cdr3_aa: CASSLEGQVGEQYF; cdr3_nt: TGCGCCAGCAGCTTGGAAGGACAGGTCGGGGAGCAGTACTTC
cdr3_length: 15; v_call: TRBV5-1; j_call: TRBJ2-3; d_call: NA; clone_size: few; cdr3_aa: CASSLALGSTDTQYF; cdr3_nt: TGCGCCAGCAGCTTGGCCCTAGGAAGCACAGATACGCAGTATTTT
cdr3_length: 15; v_call: TRBV2; j_call: TRBJ1-1; d_call: TRBD1; clone_size: NA; cdr3_aa: CASSRQGGVNTEAFF; cdr3_nt: TGTGCCAGCAGCCGACAGGGCGGAGTGAACACTGAAGCTTTCTTT
cdr3_length: 12; v_call: TRBV7-2; j_call: TRBJ2-7; d_call: NA; clone_size: NA; cdr3_aa: CASSPEAYEQYF; cdr3_nt: TGTGCCAGCAGCCCCGAAGCCTACGAGCAGTACTTC
cdr3_length: 14; v_call: TRBV5-4; j_call: TRBJ2-2; d_call: NA; clone_size: NA; cdr3_aa: CASSLDSGAGELFF; cdr3_nt: TGTGCCAGCAGCTTGGACAGTGGGGCCGGGGAGCTGTTTTTT
cdr3_length: 14; v_call: TRBV9; j_call: TRBJ1-2; d_call: NA; clone_size: few; cdr3_aa: CASSVGGRPYGYTF; cdr3_nt: TGTGCCAGCAGCGTAGGAGGCAGACCCTATGGCTACACCTTC
cdr3_length: 15; v_call: TRBV7-9; j_call: TRBJ1-1; d_call: NA; clone_size: NA; cdr3_aa: CASSASGAMNTEAFF; cdr3_nt: TGTGCCAGCAGCGCGTCAGGGGCGATGAACACTGAAGCTTTCTTT
cdr3_length: 14; v_call: TRBV11-3; j_call: TRBJ1-2; d_call: TRBD1; clone_size: few; cdr3_aa: CASSLGGPGQSYTF; cdr3_nt: TGTGCCAGCAGCCTCGGAGGGCCGGGACAGAGCTACACCTTC
cdr3_length: 10; v_call: TRBV11-2; j_call: TRBJ2-7; d_call: NA; clone_size: NA; cdr3_aa: CASSLREQYF; cdr3_nt: TGTGCCAGCAGCTTACGCGAGCAGTACTTC
cdr3_length: 13; v_call: TRBV7-9; j_call: TRBJ2-5; d_call: NA; clone_size: few; cdr3_aa: CASSLRGKETQYF; cdr3_nt: TGTGCCAGCAGCTTACGTGGAAAAGAGACCCAGTACTTC